This TCR beta chain was documented in a study of blood T cell repertoires in COVID-19. Measured with immunoSEQ multiplex PCR; TCRdb has only the in-frame clones, and not every one. The sample has roughly 59,000 clones; around 80% are singletons. The germline CDR1 and CDR2 sequences are LGHDT and YNNKEL (reference sequence). V dropped 7 bases and J dropped 5; count of bases not matched to a gene: 2. CDR3 length: 12 amino acids. This receptor was identified in an elderly man with acute or convalescent COVID-19. The chain employs TRBV3-1 (or the pseudogene TRBV3-2) and TRBJ2-5; 9 bases match TRBD2. Source material: peripheral blood. For the CDR3, the DNA is TGTGCCAGCATGCGGGAGGGGGAGACCCAGTACTTC. It encodes CASMREGETQYF.